These 17 T cell receptor beta chains were sequenced from one sample in a study of Graves' ophthalmopathy and Graves' hyperthyroidism. Amplifying from RNA transcripts, the study obtained TCR beta CDR3 regions. A first-round RT-PCR used HTBI primers, followed by a second-round multiplex PCR. A single record per CDR3 protein comes from TCRdb applying MiXCR to the multiplex PCR reads. The top ten hold 11% of the sample, which has around 1.1 million distinct CDR3 sequences, about 40% seen once. The source material was peripheral blood or thyroid tissue (not recorded which). The receptors originated from an adult man with Graves' hyperthyroidism.

As to this clonotype: An end of the junction does not agree with germline; a read error may underlie this. The rearrangement joins TRBV15 to TRBJ2-1, with 12 bases lining up with TRBD2. This CDR3 spans 16 amino acids. Germline lookup yields CDR1 LNHNV and CDR2 YYDKDF (reference sequence). The CDR3 DNA is TGTGCCACCAGCCGAGAGACTAGCGGGAGTGGTAGTGAGCAGTTCTTC. Amino acids: CATSRETSGSGSEQFF.

The V gene is TRBV10-3, the J gene TRBJ2-2, with 7 bases lining up with TRBD1. In germline, CDR1 is ENHRY, CDR2 SYGVKD. This CDR3 has 16 amino acids. V lost 5 bases, J lost 3 bases, and 9 bases stayed unmatched. CDR3 loop: CAISYSRQGHTGELFF. For the CDR3, the DNA is TGTGCCATCAGTTACTCGCGACAGGGCCACACCGGGGAGCTGTTTTTT.

The sample holds a few counts of this clonotype. The chain uses TRBV7-3 and TRBJ2-5; the D gene could be TRBD1 or TRBD2 (6 bases each). V was trimmed by 4 bases and J by 5 bases, leaving 11 bases between them. CDR3 length equals 13 residues. Germline V gene lookup returns CDR1 SGHTA and CDR2 FQGTGA. In DNA form, the CDR3 reads TGTGCCAGCAGCTCCCACGGGGGCGAGACCCAGTACTTC. It translates to CASSSHGGETQYF.

This clonotype came up many times. This rearrangement joins TRBV7-9 to TRBJ1-5, with D unresolved. The CDR3 sequence is 15 residues long. Trimming left V 4 bases short and J 2 bases short, with 12 bases between. CDR1 is SEHNR and CDR2 is FQNEAQ in the germline V gene (reference sequence). CDR3 DNA sequence: TGTGCCAGCAGCTCCACATTAACCGGCAATCAGCCCCAGCATTTT. It is translated as CASSSTLTGNQPQHF.

The V call is TRBV9, the J call TRBJ1-5, with no clear D. The V gene's germline CDR1 is SGDLS and CDR2 YYNGEE. The CDR3 length is 17 residues. Trimming took off 5 bases at V and 11 bases at J, with 29 bases between the two ends. The CDR3 sequence is CASRSTSGREPQETQHF. The CDR3 region has the DNA TGTGCCAGCAGATCGACTAGCGGGAGGGAACCGCAAGAGACCCAGCATTTT.

The sample holds a few counts of this clonotype. An end of the junction does not agree with germline; a read error may underlie this. This sequence joins TRBV20-1 and TRBJ1-2; perhaps TRBD1 as D (6 bases). Germline CDR1 is DFQATT and CDR2 is SNEGSKA (reference sequence). The CDR3 has 10 residues. The CDR3 nucleotides read TGCAGTGCTAGAGATGGGGGCAGCTCCTTC. Amino acid sequence: CSARDGGSSF.

This clonotype was detected many times. V usage is TRBV7-8 and J usage is TRBJ1-5; 10 bases fit TRBD1. V dropped 5 bases and J dropped 7; count of bases not matched to a gene: 8. This CDR3 has 15 amino acids. CDR1 and CDR2 (germline): SGHVS, FQNEAQ. In DNA, the CDR3 is TGTGCCAGCAGCCTCGGGACAGGGGCAGGACAGCCCCAGCATTTT. Amino acids: CASSLGTGAGQPQHF. Full variable domain (missing parts from reference TRBV7-8 and TRBJ1-5): GAGVSQSPRYKVAKRGQDVALRCDPISGHVSLFWYQQALGQGPEFLTYFQNEAQLDKSGLPSDRFFAERPEGSVSTLKIQRTQQEDSAVYLCASSLGTGAGQPQHFGDGTRLSIL.

A single count supports this clonotype. A read error may be the cause here, since a much bigger clone is one base away. The J gene is TRBJ1-3, the V gene TRBV28; D unclear. Trimming removed 8 bases at V and 0 bases at J, with 5 bases between. This CDR3 spans 12 amino acids. Germline CDR1 is MDHEN and CDR2 is SYDVKM. The CDR3 DNA reads TGTGCCAGCGGCGCCTCTGGAAACACCATATATTTT. Amino acids: CASGASGNTIYF.

This clonotype showed up many times. J is TRBJ2-2 and V is TRBV7-6; D is uncertain. Germline values: CDR1 SGHVS, CDR2 FNYEAQ. The CDR3 is 14 residues long. V lost 5 bases, J lost 2 bases, and 9 bases lay in between. CDR3 region: CASSRLTNTGELFF. The CDR3 coding sequence is TGTGCCAGCAGCAGACTTACAAACACCGGGGAGCTGTTTTTT. Complete variable domain (other parts from reference TRBV7-6 and TRBJ2-2): GAGVSQSPRYKVTKRGQDVALRCDPISGHVSLYWYRQALGQGPEFLTYFNYEAQQDKSGLPNDRFSAERPEGSISTLTIQRTEQRDSAMYRCASSRLTNTGELFFGEGSRLTVL.

The CDR3 nucleotides read TGTGCCAGCAGTTTCAGGGTAGGAGTTGAAAAACTGTTTTTT. It translates to CASSFRVGVEKLFF. V gene TRBV12-3 or TRBV12-4 combines with J gene TRBJ1-4; tentative D call: TRBD1 (5 bases). Trimming cost V 3 bases and J 7 bases, with 12 bases left between them. The CDR3 sequence is 14 residues long.

The rearrangement joins TRBV29-1 to TRBJ1-2; 7 bases line up with TRBD1. The CDR3 sequence is 11 residues long. CDR1 is SQVTM, CDR2 ANQGSEA, per germline. CDR3 in DNA: TGCAGAACCGGGACAGACTATGGCTACACCTTC. It translates to CRTGTDYGYTF. The variable domain in full, with the rest retrieved from reference TRBV29-1 and TRBJ1-2, is SAVISQKPSRDICQRGTSLTIQCQVDSQVTMMFWYRQQPGQSLTLIATANQGSEATYESGFVIDKFPISRPNLTFSTLTVSNMSPEDSSIYLCRTGTDYGYTFGSGTRLTVV.

Turning to this clonotype: The junction and the germline gene differ at one end; a read error may be behind it. The chain has TRBV10-3 and TRBJ1-6; D may be TRBD1 (5 bases). Germline-derived CDR1 and CDR2 are ENHRY and SYGVKD. This CDR3 is built from 16 residues. In nucleotides, the CDR3 is TGTGCCAGCAGTCTACATGGTGCAGGGATGAATTCACCCCTCCACTTT. Translated, it gives CASSLHGAGMNSPLHF.

There are many counts of this clonotype. The chain recombines TRBV19 with TRBJ2-6, with no clear D. Germline lookup yields CDR1 LNHDA and CDR2 SQIVND (reference sequence). Trimming left V 4 bases short and J 2 bases short, with 12 bases between. CDR3 size: 16 residues. CDR3 sequence: CASSKPLVAGANVLTF. The CDR3 DNA reads as TGTGCCAGTAGTAAGCCCCTAGTGGCTGGGGCCAACGTCCTGACTTTC.

The J gene is TRBJ1-1, the V gene TRBV29-1; no clear D. V lost 5 bases and J lost 6, with 7 bases in between. Germline assignment: CDR1 SQVTM and CDR2 ANQGSEA. CDR3 size: 10 residues. CDR3 DNA sequence: TGCAGCGTTTATCACGCTGAAGCTTTCTTT. It yields the protein CSVYHAEAFF.

This clonotype was observed a few times. The chain joins TRBV7-6 to TRBJ2-7; D is possibly TRBD1 or TRBD2 (6 bases each). V dropped 0 bases and J dropped 5 bases, with 11 bases sitting between them. CDR1 SGHVS and CDR2 FNYEAQ come from the germline V gene. The CDR3 totals 14 residues. The CDR3 region is CASSLAGGTNEQYF. CDR3 sequence (DNA): TGTGCCAGCAGCTTAGCAGGGGGGACAAACGAGCAGTACTTC. The full variable domain, its missing parts supplied by reference TRBV7-6 and TRBJ2-7, is GAGVSQSPRYKVTKRGQDVALRCDPISGHVSLYWYRQALGQGPEFLTYFNYEAQQDKSGLPNDRFSAERPEGSISTLTIQRTEQRDSAMYRCASSLAGGTNEQYFGPGTRLTVT.

This clonotype was counted ten times or more. The J gene is TRBJ2-5, the V gene TRBV12-3 or TRBV12-4; 12 bases map to TRBD2. J lost 5 bases, V lost 6 bases, and 4 bases had no gene match. CDR3 length: 14 amino acids. The chain's CDR3 is CASRSGTSGETQYF. CDR3 DNA sequence: TGTGCCAGCAGATCCGGGACTAGCGGGGAGACCCAGTACTTC.

With regard to this clonotype: A read error may explain this, as a much larger clone is one base away. This sequence joins TRBV13 and TRBJ2-7, with TRBD1 matching over 9 bases. Trimming removed 5 bases from V and 2 bases from J; junction bases left unmatched: 7. In germline, CDR1 is PRHDT, CDR2 FYEKMQ (reference sequence). The CDR3 runs 15 residues. The CDR3 DNA is TGTGCCAGCAGCCCACGGACAGGGGAAACCTACGAGCAGTACTTC. Amino acid sequence: CASSPRTGETYEQYF.